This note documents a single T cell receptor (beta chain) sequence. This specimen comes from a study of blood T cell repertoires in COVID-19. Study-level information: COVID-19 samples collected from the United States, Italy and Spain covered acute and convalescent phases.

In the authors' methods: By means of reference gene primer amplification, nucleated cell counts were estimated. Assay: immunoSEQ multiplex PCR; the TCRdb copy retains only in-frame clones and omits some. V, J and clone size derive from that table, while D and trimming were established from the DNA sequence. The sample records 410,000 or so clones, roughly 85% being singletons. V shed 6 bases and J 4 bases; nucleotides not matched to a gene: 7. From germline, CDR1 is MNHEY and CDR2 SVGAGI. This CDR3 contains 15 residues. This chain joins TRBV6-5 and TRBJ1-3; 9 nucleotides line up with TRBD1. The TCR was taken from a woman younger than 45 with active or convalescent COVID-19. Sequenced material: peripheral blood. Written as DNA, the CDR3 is TGTGCCAGCAGCCGCGCGGGGACAGGGGGAAACACCATATATTTT. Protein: CASSRAGTGGNTIYF.